This T cell receptor (beta chain) was sequenced for a study of cytomegalovirus exposure and HLA in healthy donors. Study summary: Sequencing of 150 million to 200 million T cells in an earlier analysis found 95 million to 120 million unique TCR beta sequences. Findings and caveats of the study: The authors confirmed in vitro that a few CMV-associated chains were specific for CMV antigens. From TCR beta sequences, most subjects' HLA-A and HLA-B alleles were reportedly predicted accurately.

Whereas donors were nominally healthy upon sampling, unrecorded immune exposures were probable. PCR was performed using 60 Vbeta and 13 Jbeta primers. This table comes from immunoSEQ multiplex PCR, and its TCRdb copy is limited to in-frame clones, with some not included. Of 140,000 to 150,000 clones in the sample, about 83% were seen once. V lost 5 bases to trimming and J lost 4 bases; unmatched junction nucleotides: 6. CDR1 and CDR2 from the germline V gene are SGHTA and FQGNSA. The CDR3 sequence is 16 residues long. As for this clone: The antigen is unknown.

The sequencing sample was made of PBMCs. This TCR was recovered from a man in his forties in good health and CMV-seropositive. The chain links TRBV7-2 to TRBJ2-2; 11 nucleotides line up with TRBD2. CDR3 DNA sequence: TGTGCCAGCAGCCGTGTAGCGGGAGGGCCCACCGGGGAGCTGTTTTTT. It is translated as CASSRVAGGPTGELFF.